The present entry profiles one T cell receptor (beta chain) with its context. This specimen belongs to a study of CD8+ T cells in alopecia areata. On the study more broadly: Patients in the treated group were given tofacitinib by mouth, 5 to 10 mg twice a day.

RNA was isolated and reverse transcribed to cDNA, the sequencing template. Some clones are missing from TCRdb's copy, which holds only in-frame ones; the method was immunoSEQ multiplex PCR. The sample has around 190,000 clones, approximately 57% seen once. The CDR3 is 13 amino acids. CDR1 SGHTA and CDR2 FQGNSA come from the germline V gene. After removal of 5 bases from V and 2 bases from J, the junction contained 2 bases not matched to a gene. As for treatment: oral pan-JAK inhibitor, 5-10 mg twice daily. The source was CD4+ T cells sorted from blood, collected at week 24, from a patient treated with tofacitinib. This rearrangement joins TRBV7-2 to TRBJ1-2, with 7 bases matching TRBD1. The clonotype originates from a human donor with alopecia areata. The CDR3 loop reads CASSPGQNYGYTF. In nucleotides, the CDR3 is TGTGCCAGCAGCCCGGGACAGAACTATGGCTACACCTTC.